Shown below are 8 T cell receptor beta chains from a single sample sequenced in a study of cytomegalovirus exposure and HLA in healthy donors (dated by TCRdb to the late 2010s). The method behind the library was the immunoSEQ multiplex PCR assay. The multiplex PCR relied on a mix of 60 forward primers for TCR Vbeta segments and 13 reverse primers for TCR Jbeta segments. Drawn from immuneACCESS, this table holds only the in-frame rearrangements with V and J called that TCRdb kept. Clones are partly lost; checked studies trace under half to an unresolved V gene and leave the rest unexplained. The record for this sample contains about 210,000 clones. The ten largest make up less than 1% of the sample. Sequenced input: PBMCs. Receptors were obtained from a woman aged 25 to 39 in good health and CMV-seropositive.

This chain uses TRBV5-1 with TRBJ2-2, with D possibly being TRBD2 (6 bases). CDR3 length equals 15 residues. Trimming removed 6 bases from V and 2 bases from J, with 14 bases in between. Germline V gene lookup returns CDR1 SGHRS and CDR2 YFSETQ. CDR3 nucleotide sequence: TGCGCCAGCAACGTCAGGGACTCAAACACCGGGGAGCTGTTTTTT. Protein sequence: CASNVRDSNTGELFF.

CDR3 nucleotides: TGTGCCAGCAGTGATTCGGTTGGGGAGCTGTTTTTT. Its translation is CASSDSVGELFF. The V gene is TRBV6-1, the J gene TRBJ2-2, with D hard to call. The CDR3 totals 12 residues. Germline values: CDR1 MNHNS, CDR2 SASEGT. V lost 3 bases to trimming and J lost 8 bases, with 7 bases between them.

The V call is TRBV4-1, the J call TRBJ2-3, with 7 bases aligning to TRBD2. This CDR3 has 15 residues. Trimming removed 4 bases from V and 3 bases from J; junction bases left unmatched: 7. In germline, CDR1 is MGHRA, CDR2 YSYEKL. The CDR3 nucleotides are TGCGCCAGCAGCCTTAGACTAGCACCGACAGATACGCAGTATTTT. It encodes CASSLRLAPTDTQYF.

This chain links TRBV7-9 with TRBJ1-5; 9 nucleotides match TRBD1. The CDR3 contains 15 residues. Looked up from germline, CDR1 is SEHNR and CDR2 is FQNEAQ (reference sequence). V dropped 3 bases and J dropped 3; count of bases not matched to a gene: 3. The CDR3 here is CASSLTGGLNQPQHF. The CDR3, as DNA: TGTGCCAGCAGCTTGACAGGGGGTCTCAATCAGCCCCAGCATTTT.

The chain links TRBV25-1 to TRBJ2-5, with 7 positions matching TRBD2. This CDR3 has 16 amino acids. Per the germline V gene, CDR1 is MGHDK and CDR2 is SYGVNS. The V gene end was trimmed by 3 bases and the J gene end by 1 base; junction bases not matched to a gene: 8. The chain's CDR3 is CASSEGSGTSQETQYF. The CDR3 DNA sequence: TGTGCCAGCAGTGAGGGAAGCGGGACCTCCCAAGAGACCCAGTACTTC.

The chain uses TRBV18 and TRBJ1-2; unclear D gene. V gave up 0 bases and J gave up 4 bases, with 9 bases separating them. Germline lookup yields CDR1 KGHSH and CDR2 LQKENI. This CDR3 is built from 14 residues. CDR3 protein: CASSPPWHPYGYTF. The CDR3, as DNA: TGTGCCAGCTCACCACCGTGGCACCCCTATGGCTACACCTTC.

The chain recombines TRBV5-1 with TRBJ1-6; D uncertain. The CDR3 extends over 15 amino acids. V was shortened by 0 bases and J by 5 bases, with 9 bases between the two germline ends. CDR1 and CDR2 from the germline V gene are SGHRS and YFSETQ. CDR3 residues: CASSLEPRDNSPLHF. For the CDR3, the DNA is TGCGCCAGCAGCTTGGAGCCAAGAGATAATTCACCCCTCCACTTT. Combining the CDR3 with reference TRBV5-1 and TRBJ1-6 gives the whole variable domain KAGVTQTPRYLIKTRGQQVTLSCSPISGHRSVSWYQQTPGQGLQFLFEYFSETQRNKGNFPGRFSGRQFSNSRSEMNVSTLELGDSALYLCASSLEPRDNSPLHFGNGTRLTVT.

This chain connects TRBV5-1 to TRBJ2-3; D call uncertain. V gave up 2 bases and J gave up 2 bases, with 6 bases separating them. In germline, CDR1 is SGHRS, CDR2 YFSETQ. The CDR3 runs 13 residues. The chain's CDR3 is CASSFPNTDTQYF. The CDR3 DNA is TGCGCCAGCAGCTTCCCTAACACAGATACGCAGTATTTT.